One sample yielded the 8 T cell receptor beta chains listed below, sequenced in a study of vaccination effects on CD4 cells after COVID-19. For these TCRs, the target antigens are not known. Prior to sequencing, the ViraFEST assay stimulated PBMC with viral peptide pools, which expanded the antigen-specific CD4+ T cells. The culture ran for under eleven days, and then CD4+ T cells were isolated. This individual contracted SARS-CoV-2 between March and December 2020, as verified by PCR. Some clones are missing from TCRdb's copy, which holds only in-frame ones; the method was immunoSEQ multiplex PCR. Of about 22,000 clones in the sample, around 69% were seen once. Source: CD4+ T cells from PBMCs cultured with SARS-CoV-2 spike peptides, taken before COVID-19 vaccination. The receptor set was obtained from a human donor who had a prior SARS-CoV-2 infection.

The V call is TRBV10-3, the J call TRBJ1-2; possibly TRBD1 for D (5 bases). Trimming took off 4 bases at V and 8 bases at J, with 17 bases between the two ends. Germline V gene lookup returns CDR1 ENHRY and CDR2 SYGVKD. The CDR3 contains 14 residues. Written as DNA, the CDR3 is TGTGCCATCAGTGGAGATCCGGACACTTGGGGCTACACCTTC. Translating it yields CAISGDPDTWGYTF.

The genes are TRBV20-1 and TRBJ1-5; possibly TRBD1 for D (6 bases). CDR3 length: 14 amino acids. V lost 3 bases, J lost 2 bases, and 11 bases lay in between. The germline V gene encodes CDR1 DFQATT and CDR2 SNEGSKA (reference sequence). The CDR3 DNA follows: TGCAGTGCTAGTACACAGGGCGGCAATCAGCCCCAGCATTTT. This gives the protein CSASTQGGNQPQHF.

This chain uses TRBV19 with TRBJ1-1, with D possibly being TRBD1 (5 bases). V dropped 8 bases and J dropped 5 bases, with 12 bases sitting between them. This CDR3 comprises 12 residues. Per germline, CDR1 LNHDA and CDR2 SQIVND (reference sequence). The CDR3 reads CASGAGITEAFF. As DNA, the CDR3 is TGTGCCAGTGGTGCAGGGATAACTGAAGCTTTCTTT.

J is TRBJ2-2 and V is TRBV15, with a possible D match to TRBD2 (6 bases). There are 14 residues in the CDR3. Germline-derived CDR1 and CDR2 are LNHNV and YYDKDF (reference sequence). Trimming stripped 4 bases from V and 6 bases from J, with 12 bases between. CDR3 sequence: CATSKGLRAGELFF. The CDR3 coding sequence is TGTGCCACCAGCAAGGGACTGAGGGCCGGGGAGCTGTTTTTT.

V gene TRBV9 combines with J gene TRBJ1-1; 11 bases map to TRBD1. This CDR3 is 14 amino acids long. Germline assignment: CDR1 SGDLS and CDR2 YYNGEE. The V and J ends lost 3 bases and 5 bases, in that order; junction bases with no gene match: 3. CDR3 nucleotides: TGTGCCAGCAGCGAGGGACAGGGGGTAACTGAAGCTTTCTTT. This gives the protein CASSEGQGVTEAFF.

The J gene is TRBJ1-1, the V gene TRBV18; 7 nucleotides line up with TRBD1. In germline, CDR1 is KGHSH, CDR2 LQKENI. The V segment lost 1 base and the J segment 1 base; nucleotides outside the gene matches: 0. The CDR3 runs 14 residues. The CDR3 DNA reads TGTGCCAGCTCACCACAGGGGGCGAACACTGAAGCTTTCTTT. It translates to CASSPQGANTEAFF.

The V and J genes are TRBV30 and TRBJ2-1; a weak D match, TRBD2 (5 bases). Trimming shortened V by 0 bases and J by 0 bases, and 12 bases separated the two germline ends. This CDR3 comprises 16 residues. Germline CDR1 reads GTSNPN; CDR2 reads SVGIG (reference sequence). CDR3 in DNA: TGTGCCTGGAGTGTACGGTCGGGGTTCTCCTACAATGAGCAGTTCTTC. This encodes CAWSVRSGFSYNEQFF. The full variable domain, in which reference TRBV30 and TRBJ2-1 provide the parts outside the CDR3, is SQTIHQWPATLVQPVGSPLSLECTVEGTSNPNLYWYRQAAGRGLQLLFYSVGIGQISSEVPQNLSASRPQDRQFILSSKKLLLSDSGFYLCAWSVRSGFSYNEQFFGPGTRLTVL.

V gene TRBV28 combines with J gene TRBJ2-1; no clear D gene. The V end lost 5 bases, the J end lost 12 bases, and 14 bases lay between the germline ends. There are 12 residues in the CDR3. CDR1 is MDHEN, CDR2 SYDVKM, per germline. CDR3 protein: CASSEAWGPQFF. The CDR3 region has the DNA TGTGCCAGCAGTGAAGCTTGGGGTCCGCAGTTCTTC.